This T cell receptor (beta chain) derives from a study of T cells in Graves' hyperthyroidism and ophthalmopathy. This clonotype came up many times. Amplification targeted TCR beta CDR3 regions from RNA transcripts. Carried out on the TCR CDR3, a first-round RT-PCR used the HTBI primer set. TCRdb passed the multiplex PCR reads through MiXCR, listing each CDR3 protein once. The sample contains roughly 290,000 distinct CDR3 sequences, roughly 13% of which appear only once. There are 14 residues in the CDR3. Deletions cut 6 bases from V and 1 base from J, with 10 bases between. Germline CDR1 is MNHNS and CDR2 is SASEGT.

What was sequenced was blood. This sequence originates from a woman aged 40-49 years with Graves' hyperthyroidism. V and J are TRBV6-1 and TRBJ1-5; tentatively, D is TRBD1 (6 bases). CDR3 protein: CASRPGHSNQPQHF. Here the CDR3 DNA reads TGTGCCAGCAGACCGGGACACAGCAATCAGCCCCAGCATTTT.